The 13 T cell receptor beta chains below come from one sample, sequenced in a study of blood T cell repertoires in COVID-19. Profiling relied on immunoSEQ multiplex PCR, and the TCRdb table lists in-frame clones only, not all of them. The sample has tens of thousands of clones, roughly 84% seen once. Sequencing used peripheral blood. These receptors were taken from a woman aged 80 or older with acute or convalescent COVID-19.

This clone was recorded only once. The CDR3 sequence: CASSTLTPAATEAFF. DNA of the CDR3: TGTGCCAGCAGCACCCTGACCCCGGCGGCCACTGAAGCTTTCTTT. V usage is TRBV5-5 and J usage is TRBJ1-1; D gene ambiguous. CDR1 is SGHKS, CDR2 YYEKEE, per germline (reference sequence). This CDR3 contains 15 residues. V dropped 4 bases and J dropped 4 bases, with 17 bases sitting between them.

The chain has TRBV30 and TRBJ1-3, with 10 bases that match TRBD1. J lost 4 bases, V lost 5 bases, and 5 bases had no gene match. This CDR3 contains 14 residues. Germline V gene data show CDR1 as GTSNPN and CDR2 as SVGIG (reference sequence). The CDR3 sequence is CAWDRGRPGNTIYF. Written as DNA, the CDR3 is TGTGCCTGGGACAGGGGGCGCCCCGGAAACACCATATATTTT.

The chain carries TRBV5-1 and TRBJ1-2; TRBD1 agrees at 7 bases. CDR3 length: 16 amino acids. Germline V lookup: CDR1 SGHRS, CDR2 YFSETQ. The V and J ends lost 4 bases and 2 bases, in that order; junction bases with no gene match: 11. The CDR3 reads CASSHTTGAGNYGYTF. The CDR3 DNA reads TGCGCCAGCAGCCACACTACAGGGGCAGGGAACTATGGCTACACCTTC.

The J gene is TRBJ1-2, the V gene TRBV5-1; D perhaps matches TRBD1 (5 bases). Germline V gives CDR1 SGHRS, CDR2 YFSETQ. The length of the CDR3 is 15 residues. Trimming cost V 4 bases and J 5 bases, with 18 bases left between them. CDR3: CASSPSTANTYGYTF. The DNA of the CDR3 is TGCGCCAGCAGCCCCTCGACAGCGAATACATATGGCTACACCTTC. Variable domain in full (rest from reference TRBV5-1 and TRBJ1-2): KAGVTQTPRYLIKTRGQQVTLSCSPISGHRSVSWYQQTPGQGLQFLFEYFSETQRNKGNFPGRFSGRQFSNSRSEMNVSTLELGDSALYLCASSPSTANTYGYTFGSGTRLTVV.

The genes are TRBV5-1 and TRBJ1-2; 10 bases align to TRBD1. This CDR3 region has 16 residues. Trimming cost V 4 bases and J 4 bases; bases outside gene matches: 10. The V gene's germline CDR1 is SGHRS and CDR2 YFSETQ. CDR3 nucleotides: TGCGCCAGCAGCCAATTGACAGGGGGCATAGGCTATGGCTACACCTTC. Translated: CASSQLTGGIGYGYTF.

The count of this clone is one. The chain combines TRBV19 with TRBJ1-1, with 7 positions matching TRBD1. This CDR3 region has 15 residues. CDR1 is LNHDA and CDR2 is SQIVND in the germline V gene (reference sequence). The V and J ends lost 6 bases and 5 bases, in that order; junction bases with no gene match: 12. The CDR3 loop reads CASRIIKGGKTEAFF. The DNA of the CDR3 is TGTGCCAGTAGGATTATAAAAGGGGGCAAGACTGAAGCTTTCTTT.

The chain carries TRBV12-3 or TRBV12-4 and TRBJ2-5; D is ambiguous. Trimming removed 6 bases from V and 5 bases from J, with 7 bases in between. This CDR3 is built from 11 residues. The CDR3, as DNA: TGTGCCAGCAGACATTTTGAGACCCAGTACTTC. Protein sequence: CASRHFETQYF.

V and J are TRBV10-2 and TRBJ1-6; D is perhaps TRBD1 (6 bases). The germline V and J ends were trimmed by 3 bases and 9 bases, with 15 bases remaining between them. CDR1 WSHSY and CDR2 SAAADI come from the germline V gene. The CDR3 has 15 amino acids. CDR3 DNA sequence: TGCGCCAGCAGTGATAGACAGGCGAATGGTTCACCCCTCCACTTT. This codes for CASSDRQANGSPLHF.

The V call is TRBV7-6, the J call TRBJ1-1; perhaps TRBD1 as D (5 bases). The CDR3 loop spans 13 amino acids. CDR1 and CDR2 from the germline V gene are SGHVS and FNYEAQ. V gave up 0 bases and J gave up 4 bases, with 6 bases separating them. The CDR3: CASSLAQGTEAFF. CDR3 nucleotide sequence: TGTGCCAGCAGCTTAGCGCAGGGCACTGAAGCTTTCTTT.

V and J are TRBV6-1 and TRBJ1-6, with a possible D match to TRBD1 (6 bases). The germline V gene has CDR1 MNHNS and CDR2 SASEGT. The CDR3 extends over 16 amino acids. V dropped 4 bases and J dropped 7 bases, with 17 bases sitting between them. This CDR3 reads CASSVDRDTRNSPLHF. The CDR3 DNA reads TGTGCCAGCAGTGTTGACCGGGACACCAGGAATTCACCCCTCCACTTT.

This rearrangement joins TRBV5-1 to TRBJ2-2; possibly TRBD1 for D (5 bases). V gave up 5 bases and J gave up 4 bases, with 12 bases separating them. The germline CDR1 and CDR2 sequences are SGHRS and YFSETQ. The CDR3 is made up of 14 amino acids. The CDR3 here is CASSSQGFTGELFF. The CDR3 DNA reads TGCGCCAGCAGTTCTCAGGGTTTCACCGGGGAGCTGTTTTTT.

The rearrangement links TRBV19 to TRBJ1-5; D not resolved. The germline gives CDR1 LNHDA, CDR2 SQIVND (reference sequence). V gave up 5 bases and J gave up 6 bases, with 20 bases separating them. This CDR3 contains 16 residues. Written as DNA, the CDR3 is TGTGCCAGTAGTTCCCGCGAGGGAGGCACCAGTCAGCCCCAGCATTTT. Translation: CASSSREGGTSQPQHF.

This rearrangement joins TRBV6-1 to TRBJ1-5; D ambiguous. This CDR3 contains 14 residues. V gave up 1 base and J gave up 2 bases, with 6 bases separating them. Germline V lookup: CDR1 MNHNS, CDR2 SASEGT. The CDR3 DNA reads TGTGCCAGCAGTGAAGAGGCGGGCAATCAGCCCCAGCATTTT. It encodes CASSEEAGNQPQHF.